The 6 T cell receptor beta chains below all came from one sample that was sequenced in a study of cytomegalovirus exposure and HLA in healthy donors. The primer mix had 60 Vbeta and 13 Jbeta primers. TCRdb keeps only in-frame clones here, not all; method: immunoSEQ multiplex PCR. The profile shows tens of thousands of clones, roughly two fifths of them singletons. Sequencing was performed on PBMCs. The receptors were gathered from a woman in her forties or fifties in good health and CMV-seronegative.

This clone was counted only a few times. The chain joins TRBV5-1 to TRBJ2-1, with 10 bases lining up with TRBD2. The CDR3 has 18 amino acids. Germline lookup yields CDR1 SGHRS and CDR2 YFSETQ. V lost 0 bases, J lost 3 bases, and 9 bases stayed unmatched. The CDR3 is CASSLAPSGTSDYNEQFF. DNA for the CDR3: TGCGCCAGCAGCTTGGCGCCGTCCGGGACTAGCGACTACAATGAGCAGTTCTTC.

This sequence joins TRBV28 and TRBJ2-1; a possible D gene is TRBD1 (6 bases). The CDR3 extends over 13 amino acids. The V gene lost 6 bases and the J gene lost 7 bases, with 13 bases spanning the gap. Germline CDR1 reads MDHEN; CDR2 reads SYDVKM. CDR3 amino acids: CASSLDRRNEQFF. The CDR3 bases are TGTGCCAGCAGCCTCGACAGGAGGAATGAGCAGTTCTTC. The variable domain in full, completed from reference TRBV28 and TRBJ2-1, reads DVKVTQSSRYLVKRTGEKVFLECVQDMDHENMFWYRQDPGLGLRLIYFSYDVKMKEKGDIPEGYSVSREKKERFSLILESASTNQTSMYLCASSLDRRNEQFFGPGTRLTVL.

The chain links TRBV5-1 to TRBJ2-3; 12 bases match TRBD2. The CDR3 is 17 amino acids. The V segment lost 0 bases and the J segment 4 bases; nucleotides outside the gene matches: 6. The V gene's germline CDR1 is SGHRS and CDR2 YFSETQ. Here the CDR3 reads CASSLVPTSGSPDTQYF. For the CDR3, the DNA is TGCGCCAGCAGCTTGGTCCCGACTAGCGGGAGTCCAGATACGCAGTATTTT. The full variable domain, rest sourced from reference TRBV5-1 and TRBJ2-3, is KAGVTQTPRYLIKTRGQQVTLSCSPISGHRSVSWYQQTPGQGLQFLFEYFSETQRNKGNFPGRFSGRQFSNSRSEMNVSTLELGDSALYLCASSLVPTSGSPDTQYFGPGTRLTVL.

This clone was detected only a few times. The chain carries TRBV5-1 and TRBJ2-1, with 8 bases lining up with TRBD2. V shed 0 bases and J 5 bases; nucleotides not matched to a gene: 4. The CDR3 sequence is 15 residues long. CDR1 is SGHRS and CDR2 is YFSETQ in the germline V gene. The CDR3 nucleotides are TGCGCCAGCAGCTTGGGACGGGGGGGAAACAATGAGCAGTTCTTC. It codes for CASSLGRGGNNEQFF.

This clone has just a few counts. This rearrangement joins TRBV7-9 to TRBJ1-1; TRBD1 matches 12 bases. CDR1 SEHNR and CDR2 FQNEAQ come from the germline V gene (reference sequence). J gave up 13 bases and V 2 bases, and 14 bases lay outside the gene matches. This CDR3 is built from 16 residues. CDR3 DNA: TGTGCCAGCAGCTTATCCGCGGCGGGACAGGGGGCTAGTTTTTTCTTT. Residues: CASSLSAAGQGASFFF.

This chain connects TRBV5-1 to TRBJ2-3; 8 nucleotides agree with TRBD1. Germline trimming cut 0 bases from V and 5 bases from J; bases unmatched to any gene: 23. The germline CDR1 and CDR2 sequences are SGHRS and YFSETQ. The length of the CDR3 is 21 residues. Here the CDR3 DNA reads TGCGCCAGCAGCTTGGCCGTGAGTTTGGGACAGGTCCTAATGACCGGAGATACGCAGTATTTT. As protein: CASSLAVSLGQVLMTGDTQYF.